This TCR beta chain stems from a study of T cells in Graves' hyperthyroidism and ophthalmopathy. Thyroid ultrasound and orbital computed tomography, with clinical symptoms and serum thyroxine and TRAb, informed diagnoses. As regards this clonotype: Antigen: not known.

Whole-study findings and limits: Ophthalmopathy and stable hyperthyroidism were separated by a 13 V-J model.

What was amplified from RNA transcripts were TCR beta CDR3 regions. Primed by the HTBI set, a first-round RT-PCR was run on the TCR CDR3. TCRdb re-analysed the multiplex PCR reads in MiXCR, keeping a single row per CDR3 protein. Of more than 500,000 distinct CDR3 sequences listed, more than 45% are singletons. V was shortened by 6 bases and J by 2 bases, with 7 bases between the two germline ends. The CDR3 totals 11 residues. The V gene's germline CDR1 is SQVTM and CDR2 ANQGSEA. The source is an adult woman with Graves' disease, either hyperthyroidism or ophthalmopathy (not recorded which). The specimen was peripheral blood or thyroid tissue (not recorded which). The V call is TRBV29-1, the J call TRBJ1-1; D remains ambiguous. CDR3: CSVKPNTEAFF. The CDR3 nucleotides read TGCAGCGTAAAACCTAACACTGAAGCTTTCTTT. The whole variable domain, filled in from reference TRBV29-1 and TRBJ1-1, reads SAVISQKPSRDICQRGTSLTIQCQVDSQVTMMFWYRQQPGQSLTLIATANQGSEATYESGFVIDKFPISRPNLTFSTLTVSNMSPEDSSIYLCSVKPNTEAFFGQGTRLTVV.